Each of the 6 T cell receptor beta chains below was sequenced from the same sample in a study of blood T cell repertoires in COVID-19. Sequenced by immunoSEQ multiplex PCR; TCRdb stores in-frame clones only, minus some. Here the sample spans 190,000 or so clones, 89% being singletons. What was sequenced was peripheral blood. These receptors all come from a man aged 40-50 years with acute or convalescent COVID-19.

V gene TRBV28 combines with J gene TRBJ2-1, with 7 bases lining up with TRBD1. The CDR3 has 20 amino acids. The germline gives CDR1 MDHEN, CDR2 SYDVKM. Trimming removed 8 bases from V and 0 bases from J; junction bases left unmatched: 22. The CDR3 DNA reads TGTGCCAGCCTTACAAGGGACAGCCGACCTCCTCAGAGCTCCTACAATGAGCAGTTCTTC. Protein: CASLTRDSRPPQSSYNEQFF.

This rearrangement joins TRBV10-3 to TRBJ1-1; the D gene is possibly TRBD1 (5 bases). The germline CDR1 and CDR2 sequences are ENHRY and SYGVKD. This CDR3 comprises 14 residues. V lost 8 bases to trimming and J lost 1 base, with 14 bases between them. CDR3 sequence: CAIGAAGANTEAFF. The CDR3 nucleotides are TGTGCCATCGGGGCGGCTGGGGCGAACACTGAAGCTTTCTTT.

The rearrangement joins TRBV5-1 to TRBJ2-3; D gene unclear. Trimming took off 0 bases at V and 4 bases at J, with 6 bases between the two ends. The CDR3 runs 13 residues. CDR1 is SGHRS, CDR2 YFSETQ, per germline. In nucleotides, the CDR3 is TGCGCCAGCAGCTTGGTCCCGGCAGATACGCAGTATTTT. Residues: CASSLVPADTQYF.

This chain joins TRBV28 and TRBJ1-6; a weak D match, TRBD1 (5 bases). Per the germline V gene, CDR1 is MDHEN and CDR2 is SYDVKM. This CDR3 region has 16 residues. Trimming pared 4 bases from V and 1 base from J, leaving 11 bases between. The CDR3 here is CASSSPQGSYNSPLHF. CDR3 nucleotides: TGTGCCAGCAGTTCCCCCCAGGGATCCTATAATTCACCCCTCCACTTT.

The rearrangement links TRBV11-3 to TRBJ2-3; D may be TRBD1 (6 bases). The CDR3 totals 15 residues. The V gene lost 0 bases and the J gene lost 0 bases, with 7 bases spanning the gap. Germline values: CDR1 SGHNT, CDR2 YENEEA. Written as DNA, the CDR3 is TGTGCCAGCAGCTTAGATGGGACAAGCACAGATACGCAGTATTTT. Protein sequence: CASSLDGTSTDTQYF.

This clone is a singleton in its sample. J is TRBJ2-1 and V is TRBV2; 9 nucleotides align to TRBD2. This CDR3 is 15 amino acids long. V was clipped by 3 bases and J by 8 bases; unmatched bases: 8. CDR1 and CDR2 (germline): SNHLY, FYNNEI. The CDR3 coding sequence is TGTGCCAGCAGTGAGCGGGGGGGCGTTGTAGATGAGCAGTTCTTC. Translated, it gives CASSERGGVVDEQFF. Variable domain in full (rest from reference TRBV2 and TRBJ2-1): EPEVTQTPSHQVTQMGQEVILRCVPISNHLYFYWYRQILGQKVEFLVSFYNNEISEKSEIFDDQFSVERPDGSNFTLKIRSTKLEDSAMYFCASSERGGVVDEQFFGPGTRLTVL.